What follows are 22 T cell receptor beta chains derived from one specimen sequenced in a study of glioma-infiltrating T cells. The iRepertoire nested amplicon-rescue multiplex PCR amplified TCR alpha and beta CDR3s from RNA. MiXCR, applied by TCRdb to the multiplex PCR reads, yields one record per CDR3 protein. The sample has 400,000 or so distinct CDR3 sequences; 41% are singletons. The sequencing input was glioma tissue, nonneoplastic brain tissue, or PBMCs (not recorded which). All receptors come from a human donor with low-grade glioma or glioblastoma, undergoing nonglioma brain surgery, or in good health (not recorded which).

This clonotype was seen only once. Just one base apart from a much larger clone, this may be a read error. The rearrangement uses TRBV6-1 and TRBJ2-3, with 8 bases identical to TRBD2. The germline V gene has CDR1 MNHNS and CDR2 SASEGT. With V trimmed by 7 bases and J by 3 bases, 6 bases remained unmatched. The CDR3 is made up of 14 amino acids. This CDR3 is CASTQTSDTDTQYF. The CDR3 DNA reads TGTGCCAGCACACAGACTAGCGATACAGATACGCAGTATTTT.

The CDR3 protein is CASTRGDRGPDTQYF. The CDR3 DNA is TGTGCCAGCACCAGGGGGGACAGGGGACCGGATACGCAGTATTTT. The V gene is TRBV7-9, the J gene TRBJ2-3; 10 nucleotides match TRBD1. V was clipped by 7 bases and J by 6 bases; unmatched bases: 10. The CDR3 sequence is 15 residues long. The V gene's germline CDR1 is SEHNR and CDR2 FQNEAQ (reference sequence).

As to this clonotype: This sequence may be a read error, since a much larger clone differs from it by one base. The gene calls are TRBV20-1 and TRBJ2-1; 10 nucleotides match TRBD2. CDR3 length: 14 amino acids. The germline V gene encodes CDR1 DFQATT and CDR2 SNEGSKA (reference sequence). V shed 5 bases and J 8 bases; nucleotides not matched to a gene: 9. CDR3 sequence: CSAASGSAGDEQFF. CDR3 nucleotide sequence: TGCAGTGCTGCTAGCGGGAGCGCCGGGGATGAGCAGTTCTTC.

V is TRBV19 and J is TRBJ1-2; D might be TRBD1 (5 bases). The CDR3 covers 14 residues. Trimming took 4 bases from V and 5 from J, leaving 14 bases between them. Germline V gives CDR1 LNHDA, CDR2 SQIVND (reference sequence). As DNA, the CDR3 is TGTGCCAGTAGTACGACGCCGGGGACTTATGGCTACACCTTC. This gives the protein CASSTTPGTYGYTF.

The J gene is TRBJ2-1, the V gene TRBV5-8; TRBD2 aligns across 8 bases. Trimming cost V 4 bases and J 3 bases; bases outside gene matches: 6. The CDR3 totals 15 residues. Germline CDR1 and CDR2: SGHTS and YDEGEE. CDR3 in amino acids: CASSLTSGHYNEQFF. CDR3 DNA: TGTGCCAGCAGCCTAACTAGCGGCCACTACAATGAGCAGTTCTTC.

Concerning this clonotype: A junction boundary mismatches the germline segment, possibly from a read error. CDR3 amino acids: CGVARTGTDTQYF. CDR3 bases: TGCGGCGTTGCCCGGACAGGCACAGATACGCAGTATTTT. This sequence joins TRBV29-1 and TRBJ2-3; D possibly corresponds to TRBD1 (6 bases). Per the germline V gene, CDR1 is SQVTM and CDR2 is ANQGSEA. CDR3 size: 13 residues.

The V gene is TRBV27, the J gene TRBJ2-2; 8 bases fit TRBD2. This CDR3 spans 17 amino acids. V lost 8 bases and J lost 7; bases outside the gene matches: 18. Germline V CDR1 and CDR2: MNHEY, SMNVEV (reference sequence). The DNA for the CDR3 is TGTGCCAGCTGCCGGGTTTGGCGGGAGGCCCAGGGCGGGGAGCTGTTTTTT. This sequence encodes CASCRVWREAQGGELFF.

This clonotype was recorded a few times. The gene calls are TRBV2 and TRBJ2-3; D is ambiguous. V lost 3 bases and J 7 bases, leaving 11 bases between the germline ends. From germline, CDR1 is SNHLY and CDR2 FYNNEI. The CDR3 covers 13 residues. The CDR3 nucleotides are TGTGCCAGCAGTGAGTCGTCCGTAAATACGCAGTATTTT. Its protein is CASSESSVNTQYF. Supplemented by reference TRBV2 and TRBJ2-3, the full variable domain reads EPEVTQTPSHQVTQMGQEVILRCVPISNHLYFYWYRQILGQKVEFLVSFYNNEISEKSEIFDDQFSVERPDGSNFTLKIRSTKLEDSAMYFCASSESSVNTQYFGPGTRLTVL.

This chain uses TRBV7-6 with TRBJ1-2; no firm D call. Germline V gene lookup returns CDR1 SGHVS and CDR2 FNYEAQ. Trimming stripped 4 bases from V and 4 bases from J, with 13 bases between. The CDR3 loop spans 14 amino acids. CDR3 coding DNA: TGTGCCAGCAGCTCCGGACCTACTTCCTATGGCTACACCTTC. Translating it yields CASSSGPTSYGYTF.

Comments on this clonotype: This is likely a read error, given that the CDR3 carries no conserved phenylalanine or tryptophan at its end. It is unclear where the CDR3 begins or ends on the DNA, so no DNA is shown, and the CDR3 is as TCRdb lists it. V and J are TRBV28 and TRBJ1-2; no DNA check was done on the table's D call, TRBD1. Inclusive of both ends, the CDR3 amounts to 12 amino acids. The germline CDR1 and CDR2 sequences are MDHEN and SYDVKM. CDR3 residues: CASSLGDRPPHL.

This clonotype showed up many times. The chain employs TRBV28 and TRBJ1-4; D not certain. This CDR3 is 14 amino acids long. The germline V and J ends were trimmed by 3 bases and 4 bases, with 9 bases remaining between them. CDR1 and CDR2 (germline): MDHEN, SYDVKM. The CDR3 spells CASSFISDNEKLFF. The DNA for the CDR3 is TGTGCCAGCAGTTTTATTTCCGATAATGAAAAACTGTTTTTT.

This clonotype occurred many times. The chain uses TRBV6-1 and TRBJ2-7, with D perhaps assigned TRBD1 or TRBD2 (5 bases each). V was cut by 6 bases and J by 5 bases, with 17 bases left in between. Germline V gene sequence: CDR1 MNHNS, CDR2 SASEGT. The CDR3 loop spans 14 amino acids. The CDR3, as DNA: TGTGCCAGCAGGTCCGGGACGGACCGCGACGAGCAGTACTTC. Translating gives CASRSGTDRDEQYF.

On this clonotype itself: Lacking the conserved final phenylalanine or tryptophan, this CDR3 likely reflects a read error. This chain uses TRBV6-2 or TRBV6-3 with TRBJ1-5; 10 bases map to TRBD1. The V and J ends lost 5 bases and 2 bases, in that order; junction bases with no gene match: 3. The CDR3 runs 15 residues. Per the germline V gene, CDR1 is MNHEY and CDR2 is SVGEGT. The CDR3 DNA sequence: TGTGCCAGCAGTATGACAGGGGGCGGCAATCAGCCCCAGCATTTA. Translating gives CASSMTGGGNQPQHL.

This clonotype was seen only a few times. CDR3 amino acids: CASSIDPNEQYF. In DNA, the CDR3 is TGTGCCAGCAGCATAGACCCGAACGAGCAGTACTTC. The rearrangement links TRBV7-9 to TRBJ2-7; D is undetermined. This CDR3 spans 12 amino acids. Trimming removed 5 bases at V and 5 bases at J, with 10 bases between. Germline V CDR1 and CDR2: SEHNR, FQNEAQ (reference sequence).

The table lists this clonotype with a few counts. V gene TRBV20-1 combines with J gene TRBJ2-7; 7 bases agree with TRBD2. The V gene end was trimmed by 0 bases and the J gene end by 2 bases; junction bases not matched to a gene: 10. Germline lookup yields CDR1 DFQATT and CDR2 SNEGSKA (reference sequence). The CDR3 totals 16 residues. The CDR3 DNA is TGCAGTGCTAGAGATCGGATTAGCGGGTTCGCCTACGAGCAGTACTTC. It yields the protein CSARDRISGFAYEQYF.

This clonotype was seen a few times. The rearrangement uses TRBV11-2 and TRBJ2-7, with 9 bases identical to TRBD2. The ends lost 3 bases at V and 2 bases at J; junction bases unmatched: 2. The germline V gene has CDR1 SGHAT and CDR2 FQNNGV. This CDR3 is built from 14 residues. The CDR3 nucleotides read TGTGCCAGCAGCTTTCTAGCGGGGACCTACGAGCAGTACTTC. Protein product: CASSFLAGTYEQYF. The full variable domain, completed using reference TRBV11-2 and TRBJ2-7, is EAGVAQSPRYKIIEKRQSVAFWCNPISGHATLYWYQQILGQGPKLLIQFQNNGVVDDSQLPKDRFSAERLKGVDSTLKIQPAKLEDSAVYLCASSFLAGTYEQYFGPGTRLTVT.

As for this clonotype: This may arise from a read error, as a much more abundant clone is one base away. The gene calls are TRBV6-6 and TRBJ2-7, with D maybe TRBD1 (5 bases). The V and J ends lost 5 bases and 11 bases respectively, with 13 bases between them. The germline CDR1 and CDR2 sequences are MNHNY and SVGAGI (reference sequence). The CDR3 extends over 11 amino acids. The CDR3 sequence: CASSQGHGEYF. CDR3 in DNA: TGTGCCAGCAGTCAAGGACATGGAGAGTACTTC.

This clonotype was counted at least ten times. The chain couples TRBV20-1 to TRBJ1-2; D is ambiguous. The length of the CDR3 is 12 residues. Germline V gives CDR1 DFQATT, CDR2 SNEGSKA (reference sequence). V was pared by 4 bases and J by 1 base, with 7 bases between. CDR3 sequence: CSAITDNYGYTF. DNA for the CDR3: TGCAGTGCTATCACGGATAACTATGGCTACACCTTC.

This clonotype came up a few times. The V and J genes are TRBV19 and TRBJ1-6, with no clear D. V gave up 6 bases and J gave up 8 bases, with 8 bases separating them. Germline V CDR1 and CDR2: LNHDA, SQIVND (reference sequence). The CDR3 length is 12 residues. The CDR3 region has the DNA TGTGCCAGTAGCCGCTGGGATTCACCCCTCCACTTT. Protein: CASSRWDSPLHF.

This clonotype occurred a few times. This chain links TRBV6-5 with TRBJ1-5; no definite D call. CDR3 length: 16 amino acids. CDR1 is MNHEY, CDR2 SVGAGI, per germline. The V and J ends lost 2 bases and 0 bases respectively, with 11 bases between them. In nucleotides, the CDR3 is TGTGCCAGCAGTTACGGGCCCTCAGATAGCAATCAGCCCCAGCATTTT. As protein: CASSYGPSDSNQPQHF.

V is TRBV3-1 and J is TRBJ2-1; TRBD1 matches at 7 bases. With 4 bases clipped from V and 4 bases from J, the junction kept 7 bases outside the gene matches. The CDR3 has 15 residues. Germline CDR1 and CDR2: LGHDT and YNNKEL (reference sequence). The CDR3 spells CASSLTGAEYNEQFF. The CDR3, as DNA: TGTGCCAGCAGCCTTACAGGGGCTGAGTACAATGAGCAGTTCTTC.

The rearrangement uses TRBV25-1 and TRBJ2-7; 8 bases map to TRBD2. CDR3 length: 14 residues. Per the germline V gene, CDR1 is MGHDK and CDR2 is SYGVNS. V dropped 4 bases and J dropped 3; count of bases not matched to a gene: 5. CDR3 in amino acids: CASSVILADYEQYF. The CDR3 coding sequence is TGTGCCAGCAGTGTCATACTAGCGGACTACGAGCAGTACTTC.